This TCR beta chain was captured in a study of brain T cells in children with intractable seizures. Surgery cases with the highest brain T cell transcript signatures were chosen for sequencing. Pre-surgery treatment included at least one anti-epileptic drug. Sequenced by immunoSEQ multiplex PCR; TCRdb stores in-frame clones only, minus some. This table has tens of thousands of clones, under 95% appearing once. Study conclusions and caveats: HCMV serostatus was not known, and viral specificity came from CDR3 similarity only. Pre- and post-surgery blood differed in depth, so pre-surgery absences may be undersampling.

This clone was counted a few times. The antigen is not known. CDR3 length: 15 amino acids. CDR1 and CDR2 (germline): KGHDR, SFDVKD. V lost 9 bases and J 0 bases, leaving 16 bases between the germline ends. This sequence was found in a boy aged 10-17 years with focal cortical dysplasia and intractable seizures. This chain uses TRBV24-1 with TRBJ1-2; D possibly corresponds to TRBD1 (5 bases). Here the sequenced sample was peripheral blood, taken at surgery. The CDR3 DNA sequence: TGTGCCACCTCCTCCGGGACGGGAGCTAACTATGGCTACACCTTC. It translates to CATSSGTGANYGYTF.